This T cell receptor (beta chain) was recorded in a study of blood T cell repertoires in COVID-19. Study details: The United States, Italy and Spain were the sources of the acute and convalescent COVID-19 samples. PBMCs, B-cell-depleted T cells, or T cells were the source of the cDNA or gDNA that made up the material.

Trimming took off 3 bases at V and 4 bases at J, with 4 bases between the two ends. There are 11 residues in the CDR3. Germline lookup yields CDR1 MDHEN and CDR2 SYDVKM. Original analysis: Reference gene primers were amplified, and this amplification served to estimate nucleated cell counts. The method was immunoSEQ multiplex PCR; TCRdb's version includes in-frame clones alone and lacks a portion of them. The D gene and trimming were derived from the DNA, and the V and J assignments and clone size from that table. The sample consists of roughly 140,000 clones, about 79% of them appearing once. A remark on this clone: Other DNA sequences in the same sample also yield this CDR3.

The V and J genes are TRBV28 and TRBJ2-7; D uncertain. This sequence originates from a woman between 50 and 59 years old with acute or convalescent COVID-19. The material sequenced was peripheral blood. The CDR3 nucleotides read TGTGCCAGCAGTTTGCGGTACGAGCAGTACTTC. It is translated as CASSLRYEQYF.